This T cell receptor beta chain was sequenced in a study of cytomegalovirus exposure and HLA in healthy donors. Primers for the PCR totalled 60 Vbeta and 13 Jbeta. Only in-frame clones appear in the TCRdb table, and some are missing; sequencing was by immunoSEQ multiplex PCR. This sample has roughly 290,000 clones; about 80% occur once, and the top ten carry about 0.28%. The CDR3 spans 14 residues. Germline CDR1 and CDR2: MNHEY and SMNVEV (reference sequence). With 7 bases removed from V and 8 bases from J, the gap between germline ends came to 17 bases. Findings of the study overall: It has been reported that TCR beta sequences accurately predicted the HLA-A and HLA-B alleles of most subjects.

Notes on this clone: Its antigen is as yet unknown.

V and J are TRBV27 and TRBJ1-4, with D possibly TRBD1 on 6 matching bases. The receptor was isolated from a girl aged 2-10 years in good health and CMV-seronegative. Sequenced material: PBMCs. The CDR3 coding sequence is TGTGCCAGCACTCGAGGGGCAGGGGACGAAAAACTGTTTTTT. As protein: CASTRGAGDEKLFF.